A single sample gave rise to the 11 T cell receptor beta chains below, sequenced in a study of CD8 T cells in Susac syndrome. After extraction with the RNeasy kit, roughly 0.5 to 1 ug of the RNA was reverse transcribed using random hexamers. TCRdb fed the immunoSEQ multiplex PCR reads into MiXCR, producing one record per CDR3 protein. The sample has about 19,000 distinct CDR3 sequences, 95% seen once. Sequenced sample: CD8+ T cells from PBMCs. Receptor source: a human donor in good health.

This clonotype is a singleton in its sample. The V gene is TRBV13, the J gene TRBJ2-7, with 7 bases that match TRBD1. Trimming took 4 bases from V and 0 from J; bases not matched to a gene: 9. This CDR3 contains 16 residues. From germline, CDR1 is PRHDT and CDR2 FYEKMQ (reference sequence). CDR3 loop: CASSSVTGTVSYEQYF. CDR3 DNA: TGTGCCAGCAGCTCGGTCACCGGGACAGTCTCCTACGAGCAGTACTTC.

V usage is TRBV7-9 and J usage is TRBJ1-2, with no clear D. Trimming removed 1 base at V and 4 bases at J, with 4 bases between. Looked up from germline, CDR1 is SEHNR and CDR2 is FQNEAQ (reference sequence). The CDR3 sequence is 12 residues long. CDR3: CASSLVAYGYTF. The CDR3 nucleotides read TGTGCCAGCAGCTTAGTGGCCTATGGCTACACCTTC.

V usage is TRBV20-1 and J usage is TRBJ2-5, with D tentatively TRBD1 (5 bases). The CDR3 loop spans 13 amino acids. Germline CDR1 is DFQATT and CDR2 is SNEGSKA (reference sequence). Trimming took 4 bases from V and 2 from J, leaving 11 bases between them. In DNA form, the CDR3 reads TGCAGTGCTACAACAGACAGTCAAGAGACCCAGTACTTC. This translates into CSATTDSQETQYF.

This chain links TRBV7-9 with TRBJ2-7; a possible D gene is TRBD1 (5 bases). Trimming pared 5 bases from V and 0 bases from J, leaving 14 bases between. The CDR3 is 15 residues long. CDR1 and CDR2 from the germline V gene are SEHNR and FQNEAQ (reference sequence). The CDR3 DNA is TGTGCCAGCAGCCCATCCAGGGTGCTCTCCTACGAGCAGTACTTC. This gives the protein CASSPSRVLSYEQYF.

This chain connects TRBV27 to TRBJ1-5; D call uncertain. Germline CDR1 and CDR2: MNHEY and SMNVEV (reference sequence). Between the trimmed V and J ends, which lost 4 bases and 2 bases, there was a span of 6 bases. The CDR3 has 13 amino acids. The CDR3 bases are TGTGCCAGCAGTTCTACGCGCAATCAGCCCCAGCATTTT. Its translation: CASSSTRNQPQHF.

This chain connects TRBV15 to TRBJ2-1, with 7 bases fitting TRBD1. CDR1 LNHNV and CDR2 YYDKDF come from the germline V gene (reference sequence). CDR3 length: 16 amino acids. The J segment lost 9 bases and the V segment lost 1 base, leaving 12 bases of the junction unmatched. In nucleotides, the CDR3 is TGTGCCACCAGCAGAGCCCCCAAGGGGGCTATAGGTGAGCAGTTCTTC. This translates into CATSRAPKGAIGEQFF.

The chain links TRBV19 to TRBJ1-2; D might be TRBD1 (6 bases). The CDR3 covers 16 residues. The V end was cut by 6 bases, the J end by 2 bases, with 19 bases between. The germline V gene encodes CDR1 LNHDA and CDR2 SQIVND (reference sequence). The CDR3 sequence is CASRAGHQGMNYGYTF. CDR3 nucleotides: TGTGCCAGTAGGGCGGGACACCAGGGTATGAACTATGGCTACACCTTC.

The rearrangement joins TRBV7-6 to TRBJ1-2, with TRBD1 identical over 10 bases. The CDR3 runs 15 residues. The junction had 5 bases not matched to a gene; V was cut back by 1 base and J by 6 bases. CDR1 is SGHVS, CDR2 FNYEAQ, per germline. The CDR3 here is CASSLEGTGDDGYTF. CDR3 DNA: TGTGCCAGCAGCTTAGAAGGGACAGGGGATGATGGCTACACCTTC.

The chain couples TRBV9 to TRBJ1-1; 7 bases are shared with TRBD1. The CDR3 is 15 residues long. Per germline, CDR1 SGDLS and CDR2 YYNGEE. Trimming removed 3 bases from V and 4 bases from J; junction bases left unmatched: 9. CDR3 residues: CASSATYTGVTEAFF. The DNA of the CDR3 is TGTGCCAGCAGCGCGACGTATACAGGGGTCACTGAAGCTTTCTTT.

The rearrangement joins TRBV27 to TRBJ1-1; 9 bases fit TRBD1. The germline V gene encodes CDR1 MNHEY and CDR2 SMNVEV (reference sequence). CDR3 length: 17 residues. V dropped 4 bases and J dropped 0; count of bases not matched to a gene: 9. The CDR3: CASSSIQQGALNTEAFF. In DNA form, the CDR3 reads TGTGCCAGCAGTTCAATACAACAGGGGGCCCTGAACACTGAAGCTTTCTTT.

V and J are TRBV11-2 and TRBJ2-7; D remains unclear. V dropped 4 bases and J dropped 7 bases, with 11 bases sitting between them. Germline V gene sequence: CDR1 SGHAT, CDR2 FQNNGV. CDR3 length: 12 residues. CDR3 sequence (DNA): TGTGCCAGCAGCTCGCCGGGCCCTGAGCAGTACGTC. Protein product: CASSSPGPEQYV.